The 14 T cell receptor beta chains given below trace back to one sample, sequenced in a study of cytomegalovirus exposure and HLA in healthy donors. The PCR used 60 Vbeta and 13 Jbeta primers. Sequencing was performed with immunoSEQ multiplex PCR; in TCRdb, only in-frame clones are kept and a portion is missing. The sample lists 95,000 to 150,000 clones; roughly 79% were seen once. The source material was PBMCs. These receptors originate from a woman between 40 and 55 years old in good health and CMV-seronegative.

This clone was counted between two and nine times. The J gene is TRBJ1-2, the V gene TRBV4-1; D is ambiguous. The CDR3 covers 15 residues. From germline, CDR1 is MGHRA and CDR2 YSYEKL. The V end was cut by 1 base, the J end by 1 base, with 10 bases between. CDR3 loop: CASSQASAGNYGYTF. CDR3 bases: TGCGCCAGCAGCCAAGCGTCGGCAGGTAACTATGGCTACACCTTC.

This chain joins TRBV2 and TRBJ1-5; the D gene is possibly TRBD1 (6 bases). The length of the CDR3 is 15 residues. V was cut by 4 bases and J by 2 bases, with 12 bases left in between. Germline V gene data show CDR1 as SNHLY and CDR2 as FYNNEI. CDR3 in DNA: TGTGCCAGCAGTGCGCAGGGGACGGGCAATCAGCCCCAGCATTTT. It translates to CASSAQGTGNQPQHF.

The J gene is TRBJ1-3, the V gene TRBV18; a weak D match, TRBD1 (6 bases). In germline, CDR1 is KGHSH, CDR2 LQKENI. There are 16 residues in the CDR3. V lost 1 base and J 0 bases, leaving 10 bases between the germline ends. The CDR3 nucleotides read TGTGCCAGCTCACCACGTGGGACACCCTCTGGAAACACCATATATTTT. This translates into CASSPRGTPSGNTIYF.

The DNA for the CDR3 is TGTGCCAGTAGGCCGCAGGGGTATAATTCACCCCTCCACTTT. Protein product: CASRPQGYNSPLHF. The chain carries TRBV19 and TRBJ1-6; TRBD1 is a possible D gene (6 bases). Germline CDR1 and CDR2: LNHDA and SQIVND (reference sequence). Trimming removed 6 bases from V and 4 bases from J, with 10 bases in between. The CDR3 covers 14 residues.

The V and J genes are TRBV21-1 and TRBJ2-5; the table's D call TRBD2 went unverified against the DNA. TRBV21-1 is given as a pseudogene. This CDR3 is 17 amino acids long. CDR3 sequence reads: CASSRASGSGKEETQYF. Written as DNA, the CDR3 is TGTGCCAGCAGCAGGGCTAGCGGGAGTGGGAAGGAAGAGACCCAGTACTTC.

The rearrangement links TRBV9 to TRBJ2-2, with 8 nucleotides matching TRBD1. CDR1 SGDLS and CDR2 YYNGEE come from the germline V gene. V trimming: 4 bases; J trimming: 1 base; junction bases outside the gene matches: 6. The CDR3 runs 16 residues. The chain's CDR3 is CASSPYGQGNTGELFF. CDR3 bases: TGTGCCAGCAGCCCCTACGGACAGGGGAACACCGGGGAGCTGTTTTTT.

The chain couples TRBV27 to TRBJ2-7; D is possibly TRBD2 (5 bases). The germline V gene encodes CDR1 MNHEY and CDR2 SMNVEV (reference sequence). Trimming cost V 3 bases and J 6 bases, with 9 bases left between them. The CDR3 extends over 12 amino acids. CDR3 DNA sequence: TGTGCCAGCAGTTTCCCCCGGGGCGAGCAGTACTTC. It translates to CASSFPRGEQYF.

The J gene is TRBJ2-4, the V gene TRBV19, with D hard to call. This CDR3 comprises 17 residues. Germline-derived CDR1 and CDR2 are LNHDA and SQIVND (reference sequence). The ends were cut back, 2 bases at V and 0 bases at J, with 14 bases in the middle. The CDR3 region has the DNA TGTGCCAGTAGTATACGCCCCTTAGATCTAGCCAAAAACATTCAGTACTTC. Translating it yields CASSIRPLDLAKNIQYF.

This clone was counted a few times. V is TRBV7-2 and J is TRBJ2-3; TRBD2 matches at 10 bases. Germline CDR1 and CDR2: SGHTA and FQGNSA. The CDR3 spans 15 residues. The junction had 7 bases not matched to a gene; V was cut back by 5 bases and J by 5 bases. This chain's CDR3 is CASSTLAGAGDTQYF. The DNA of the CDR3 is TGTGCCAGCAGCACTCTAGCGGGAGCGGGAGATACGCAGTATTTT. Full variable domain (outside the CDR3, taken from reference TRBV7-2 and TRBJ2-3): GAGVSQSPSNKVTEKGKDVELRCDPISGHTALYWYRQSLGQGLEFLIYFQGNSAPDKSGLPSDRFSAERTGGSVSTLTIQRTQQEDSAVYLCASSTLAGAGDTQYFGPGTRLTVL.

This clone was found once. V gene TRBV29-1 combines with J gene TRBJ1-2; weak D call: TRBD1 (6 bases). Deletions cut 7 bases from V and 5 bases from J, with 14 bases between. CDR3 size: 12 residues. Germline lookup yields CDR1 SQVTM and CDR2 ANQGSEA. Written as DNA, the CDR3 is TGCAGCGCGGGTGGGGGCTCATATGGCTACACCTTC. Protein product: CSAGGGSYGYTF.

V gene TRBV28 combines with J gene TRBJ2-1; 11 bases are a match to TRBD2. The trim removed 5 bases at V and 6 bases at J, leaving 6 bases unmatched. This CDR3 spans 15 amino acids. The V gene's germline CDR1 is MDHEN and CDR2 SYDVKM. DNA of the CDR3: TGTGCCAGCAGTGACCTAGCGGGGGGACTCAATGAGCAGTTCTTC. This gives the protein CASSDLAGGLNEQFF.

This clone turned up a few times. The V gene is TRBV19, the J gene TRBJ1-1; 7 positions match TRBD1. The CDR3 runs to 15 residues. After removal of 5 bases from V and 1 base from J, the junction contained 7 bases not matched to a gene. Germline values: CDR1 LNHDA, CDR2 SQIVND (reference sequence). CDR3 nucleotides: TGTGCCAGTAGTGGGCCCGGGACAGCGAACACTGAAGCTTTCTTT. Translating gives CASSGPGTANTEAFF.

This clone was observed once. The CDR3 sequence: CAISPADNYNEQFF. Written as DNA, the CDR3 is TGTGCCATCAGCCCAGCAGACAACTACAATGAGCAGTTCTTC. The rearrangement links TRBV10-3 to TRBJ2-1, with D uncertain. CDR3 length equals 14 residues. Trimming left V 6 bases short and J 3 bases short, with 12 bases between. Germline V lookup: CDR1 ENHRY, CDR2 SYGVKD.

The chain recombines TRBV5-1 with TRBJ2-7; weak D call: TRBD1 (7 bases). The CDR3 consists of 14 residues. Per germline, CDR1 SGHRS and CDR2 YFSETQ. The V and J ends lost 4 bases and 6 bases respectively, with 17 bases between them. The CDR3, as DNA: TGCGCCAGCAGCGAGAGGACAGGAGCGGGCGAGCAGTACTTC. Protein: CASSERTGAGEQYF.